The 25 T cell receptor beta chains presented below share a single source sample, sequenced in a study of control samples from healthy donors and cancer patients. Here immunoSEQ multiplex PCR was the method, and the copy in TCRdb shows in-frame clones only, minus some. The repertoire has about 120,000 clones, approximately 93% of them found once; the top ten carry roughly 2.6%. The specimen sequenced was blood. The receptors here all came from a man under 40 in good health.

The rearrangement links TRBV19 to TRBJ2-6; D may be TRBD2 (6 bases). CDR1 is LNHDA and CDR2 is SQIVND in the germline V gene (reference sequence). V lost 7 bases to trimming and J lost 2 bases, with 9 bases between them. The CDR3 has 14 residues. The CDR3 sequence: CASKGGPGANVLTF. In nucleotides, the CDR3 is TGTGCCAGTAAAGGAGGGCCTGGGGCCAACGTCCTGACTTTC.

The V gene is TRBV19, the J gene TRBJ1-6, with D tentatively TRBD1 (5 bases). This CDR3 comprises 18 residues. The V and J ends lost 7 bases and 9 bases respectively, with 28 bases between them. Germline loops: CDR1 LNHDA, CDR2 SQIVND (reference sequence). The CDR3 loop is CASKKTAGRSLGGSPLHF. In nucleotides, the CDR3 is TGTGCCAGTAAGAAAACGGCAGGGAGGTCGTTAGGTGGTTCACCCCTCCACTTT.

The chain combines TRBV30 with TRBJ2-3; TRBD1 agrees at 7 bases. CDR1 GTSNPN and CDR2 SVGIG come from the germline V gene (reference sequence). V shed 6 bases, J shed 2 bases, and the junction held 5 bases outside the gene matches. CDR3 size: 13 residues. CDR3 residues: CACTGQFTDTQYF. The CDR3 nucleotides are TGTGCCTGTACGGGACAGTTCACAGATACGCAGTATTTT.

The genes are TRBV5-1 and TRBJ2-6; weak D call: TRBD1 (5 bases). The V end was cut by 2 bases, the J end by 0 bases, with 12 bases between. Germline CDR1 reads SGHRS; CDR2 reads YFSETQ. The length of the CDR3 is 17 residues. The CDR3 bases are TGCGCCAGCAGCTTTCAGGGAATTTCCTCTGGGGCCAACGTCCTGACTTTC. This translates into CASSFQGISSGANVLTF.

Here the CDR3 DNA reads TGCGCCAGCAGCAAAGGACAGGGTGAGACCCAGTACTTC. This codes for CASSKGQGETQYF. The chain carries TRBV5-1 and TRBJ2-5; TRBD1 agrees at 8 bases. The CDR3 spans 13 residues. V was pared by 4 bases and J by 5 bases, with 4 bases of the junction left unmatched. The germline V gene encodes CDR1 SGHRS and CDR2 YFSETQ.

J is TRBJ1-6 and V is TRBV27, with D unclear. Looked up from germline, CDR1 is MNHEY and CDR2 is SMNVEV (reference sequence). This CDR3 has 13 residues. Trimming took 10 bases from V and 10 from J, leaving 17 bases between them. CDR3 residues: CATTDRFRSPLHF. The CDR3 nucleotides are TGTGCCACCACGGACCGCTTTCGATCACCCCTCCACTTT.

CDR3 DNA: TGTGCCAGCTCACCCTACCAGGGCGGAGTGGGGAATCAGCCCCAGCATTTT. This codes for CASSPYQGGVGNQPQHF. The rearrangement joins TRBV18 to TRBJ1-5, with D perhaps TRBD1 (5 bases). Trimming removed 3 bases from V and 4 bases from J, with 19 bases in between. The CDR3 has 17 amino acids. The V gene's germline CDR1 is KGHSH and CDR2 LQKENI.

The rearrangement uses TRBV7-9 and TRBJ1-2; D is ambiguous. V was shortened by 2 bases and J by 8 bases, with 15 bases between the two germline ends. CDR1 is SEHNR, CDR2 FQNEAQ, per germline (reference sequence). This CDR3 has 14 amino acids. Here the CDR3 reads CASSLNLGPVGYTF. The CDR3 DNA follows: TGTGCCAGCAGCTTAAATCTAGGGCCGGTAGGCTACACCTTC.

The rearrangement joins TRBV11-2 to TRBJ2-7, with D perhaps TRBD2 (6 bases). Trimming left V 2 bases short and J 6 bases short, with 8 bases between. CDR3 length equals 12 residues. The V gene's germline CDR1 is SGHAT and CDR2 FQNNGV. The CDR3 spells CASSLTGVEQYF. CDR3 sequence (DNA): TGTGCCAGCAGCTTAACGGGGGTCGAGCAGTACTTC.

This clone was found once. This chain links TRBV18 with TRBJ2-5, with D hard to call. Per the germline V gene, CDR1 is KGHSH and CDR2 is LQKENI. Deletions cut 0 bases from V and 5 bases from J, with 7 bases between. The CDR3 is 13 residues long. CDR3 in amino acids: CASSPPSAETQYF. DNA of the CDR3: TGTGCCAGCTCACCACCATCGGCGGAGACCCAGTACTTC.

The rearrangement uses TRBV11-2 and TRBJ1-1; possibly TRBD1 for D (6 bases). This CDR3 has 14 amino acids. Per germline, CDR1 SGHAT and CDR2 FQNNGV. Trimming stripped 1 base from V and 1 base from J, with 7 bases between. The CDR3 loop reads CASSLGQANTEAFF. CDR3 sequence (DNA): TGTGCCAGCAGCTTAGGACAGGCGAACACTGAAGCTTTCTTT.

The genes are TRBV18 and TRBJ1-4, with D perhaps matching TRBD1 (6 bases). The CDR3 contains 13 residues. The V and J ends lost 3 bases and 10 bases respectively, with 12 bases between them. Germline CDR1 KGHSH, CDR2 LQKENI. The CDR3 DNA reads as TGTGCCAGCTCACCGGCCGGAGGGGGAAAACTGTTTTTT. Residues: CASSPAGGGKLFF.

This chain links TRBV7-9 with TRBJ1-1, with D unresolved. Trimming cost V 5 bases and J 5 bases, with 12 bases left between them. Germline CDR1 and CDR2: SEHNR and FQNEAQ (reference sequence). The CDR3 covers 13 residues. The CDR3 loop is CASSLTLTTEAFF. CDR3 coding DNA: TGTGCCAGCAGCCTCACCCTCACGACTGAAGCTTTCTTT.

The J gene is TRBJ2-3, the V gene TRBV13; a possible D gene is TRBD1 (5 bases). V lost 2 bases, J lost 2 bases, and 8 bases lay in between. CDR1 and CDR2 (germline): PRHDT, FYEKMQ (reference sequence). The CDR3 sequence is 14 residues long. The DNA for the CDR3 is TGTGCCAGCAGCTTATCAGGGCCCACAGATACGCAGTATTTT. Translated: CASSLSGPTDTQYF.

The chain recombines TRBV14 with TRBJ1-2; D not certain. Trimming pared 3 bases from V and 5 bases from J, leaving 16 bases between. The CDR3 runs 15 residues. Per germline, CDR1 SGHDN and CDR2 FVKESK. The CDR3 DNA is TGTGCCAGCAGCCATCGGGGAGATGCAATTTATGGCTACACCTTC. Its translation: CASSHRGDAIYGYTF.

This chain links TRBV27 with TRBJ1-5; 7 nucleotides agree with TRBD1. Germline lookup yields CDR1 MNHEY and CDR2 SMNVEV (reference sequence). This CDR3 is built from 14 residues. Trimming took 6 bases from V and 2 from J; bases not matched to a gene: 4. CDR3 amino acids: CASRQGFGNQPQHF. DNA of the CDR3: TGTGCCAGCAGACAGGGGTTTGGCAATCAGCCCCAGCATTTT.

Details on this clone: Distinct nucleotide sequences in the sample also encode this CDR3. CDR3 protein: CASSMGGVGQPQHF. As DNA, the CDR3 is TGTGCCAGTAGTATGGGAGGGGTGGGCCAGCCCCAGCATTTT. The J gene is TRBJ1-5, the V gene TRBV19; a possible D gene is TRBD1 (5 bases). Trimming left V 3 bases short and J 7 bases short, with 13 bases between. The CDR3 runs to 14 residues. Germline lookup yields CDR1 LNHDA and CDR2 SQIVND (reference sequence).

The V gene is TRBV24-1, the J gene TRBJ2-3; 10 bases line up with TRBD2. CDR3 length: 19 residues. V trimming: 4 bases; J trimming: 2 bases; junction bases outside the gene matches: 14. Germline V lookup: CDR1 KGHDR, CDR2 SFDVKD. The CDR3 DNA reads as TGTGCCACCAGTGACCATTGGGGTACTAGCGGGGACCTCACAGATACGCAGTATTTT. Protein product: CATSDHWGTSGDLTDTQYF.

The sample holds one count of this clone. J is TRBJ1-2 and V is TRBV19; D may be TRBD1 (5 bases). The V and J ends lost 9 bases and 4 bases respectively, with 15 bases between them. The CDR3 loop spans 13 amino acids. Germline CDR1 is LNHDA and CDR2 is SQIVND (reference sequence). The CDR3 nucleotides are TGTGCCAGCTCGGGACGGCTCCTCTATGGCTACACCTTC. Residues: CASSGRLLYGYTF. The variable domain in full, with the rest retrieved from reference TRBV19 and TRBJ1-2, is DGGITQSPKYLFRKEGQNVTLSCEQNLNHDAMYWYRQDPGQGLRLIYYSQIVNDFQKGDIAEGYSVSREKKESFPLTVTSAQKNPTAFYLCASSGRLLYGYTFGSGTRLTVV.

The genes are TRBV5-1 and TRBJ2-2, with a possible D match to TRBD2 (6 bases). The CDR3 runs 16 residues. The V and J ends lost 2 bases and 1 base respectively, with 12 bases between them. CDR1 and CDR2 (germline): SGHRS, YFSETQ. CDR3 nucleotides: TGCGCCAGCAGCTTTCGGGGGTTAGAGAACACCGGGGAGCTGTTTTTT. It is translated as CASSFRGLENTGELFF.

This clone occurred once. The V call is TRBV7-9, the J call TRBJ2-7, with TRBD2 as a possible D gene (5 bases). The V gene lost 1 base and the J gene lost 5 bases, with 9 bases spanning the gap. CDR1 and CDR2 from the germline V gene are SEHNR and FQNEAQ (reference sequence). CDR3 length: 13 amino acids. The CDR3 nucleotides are TGTGCCAGCAGCTTAGTTGGGGAGAACGAGCAGTACTTC. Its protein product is CASSLVGENEQYF.

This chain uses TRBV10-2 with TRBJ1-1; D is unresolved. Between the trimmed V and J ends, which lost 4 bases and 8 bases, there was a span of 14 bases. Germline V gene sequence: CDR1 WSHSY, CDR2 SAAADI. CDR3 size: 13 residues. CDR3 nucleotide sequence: TGCGCCAGCAGTGTAAGTCACGGAGGGGAAGCTTTCTTT. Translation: CASSVSHGGEAFF.

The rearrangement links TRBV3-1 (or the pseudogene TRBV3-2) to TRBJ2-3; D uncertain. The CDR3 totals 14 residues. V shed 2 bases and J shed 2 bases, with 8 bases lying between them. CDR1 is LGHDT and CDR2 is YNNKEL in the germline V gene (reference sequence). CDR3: CASSQTHNTDTQYF. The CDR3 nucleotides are TGTGCCAGCAGCCAAACTCATAACACAGATACGCAGTATTTT.

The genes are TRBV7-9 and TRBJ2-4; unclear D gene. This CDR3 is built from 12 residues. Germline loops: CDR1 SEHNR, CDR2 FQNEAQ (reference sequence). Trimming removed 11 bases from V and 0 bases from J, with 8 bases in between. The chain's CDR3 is CASSEAKNIQYF. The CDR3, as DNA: TGTGCCTCCAGTGAAGCCAAAAACATTCAGTACTTC.

This chain's CDR3 is CASTSGGEQFF. The CDR3 region has the DNA TGTGCCAGCACCTCAGGGGGTGAGCAGTTCTTC. The chain employs TRBV6-5 and TRBJ2-1; 7 bases are a match to TRBD1. The CDR3 extends over 11 amino acids. Germline lookup yields CDR1 MNHEY and CDR2 SVGAGI. V gave up 7 bases and J gave up 9 bases; unmatched junction bases: 3.